Following are 20 T cell receptor beta chains from one sample sequenced in a study of blood T cell repertoires in COVID-19. Measured with immunoSEQ multiplex PCR; TCRdb has only the in-frame clones, and not every one. The sample holds 90,000 or so clones, about 85% seen once. The sequencing input was peripheral blood. All receptors come from a man aged 60-69 years with acute or convalescent COVID-19.

This clone was detected only once. The chain uses TRBV6-2 or TRBV6-3 and TRBJ2-1, with 8 bases fitting TRBD1. This CDR3 is 16 amino acids long. Germline CDR1 is MNHEY and CDR2 is SVGEGT. V trimming: 1 base; J trimming: 7 bases; junction bases outside the gene matches: 9. As DNA, the CDR3 is TGTGCCAGCAGTTACTTGGGGACAGGTTATGTTAATGAGCAGTTCTTC. This gives the protein CASSYLGTGYVNEQFF.

Judged by abundance, this clone is medium-sized. J is TRBJ1-2 and V is TRBV4-1, with D possibly TRBD1 on 6 matching bases. The length of the CDR3 is 15 residues. The germline V and J ends were trimmed by 0 bases and 5 bases, with 13 bases remaining between them. The germline CDR1 and CDR2 sequences are MGHRA and YSYEKL. CDR3 residues: CASSQDLRTAYGYTF. The CDR3 region has the DNA TGCGCCAGCAGCCAAGATCTTAGGACAGCTTATGGCTACACCTTC.

V usage is TRBV3-1 (or the pseudogene TRBV3-2) and J usage is TRBJ2-1, with D possibly being TRBD2 (6 bases). In germline, CDR1 is LGHDT, CDR2 YNNKEL (reference sequence). The length of the CDR3 is 15 residues. V was clipped by 1 base and J by 3 bases, with 10 bases between them. CDR3 sequence reads: CASSQGNSGYNEQFF. The CDR3 coding sequence is TGTGCCAGCAGCCAAGGAAATAGCGGCTACAATGAGCAGTTCTTC.

This chain joins TRBV11-2 and TRBJ2-3, with 10 bases aligning to TRBD1. Unmatched junction bases numbered 9, after V lost 6 bases and J lost 3 bases. Germline V gives CDR1 SGHAT, CDR2 FQNNGV. The CDR3 has 16 residues. The CDR3 loop is CASRPLTGGWTDTQYF. The CDR3 nucleotides read TGTGCCAGCAGGCCCTTGACAGGGGGCTGGACAGATACGCAGTATTTT.

This clone has only one observation. This chain connects TRBV10-3 to TRBJ1-5; 7 bases match TRBD1. The CDR3 consists of 16 residues. V gave up 2 bases and J gave up 4 bases; unmatched junction bases: 8. The V gene's germline CDR1 is ENHRY and CDR2 SYGVKD. This CDR3 is CAISETTGQGNQPQHF. As DNA, the CDR3 is TGTGCCATCAGTGAGACGACAGGGCAGGGAAATCAGCCCCAGCATTTT.

This clone has just one count. The chain recombines TRBV6-1 with TRBJ1-5, with unresolved D. Germline CDR1 reads MNHNS; CDR2 reads SASEGT. The CDR3 covers 12 residues. V was shortened by 1 base and J by 11 bases, with 9 bases between the two germline ends. The CDR3 DNA reads as TGTGCCAGCAGTGAAGTTCGACGGGCCCAGCATTTT. Its translation is CASSEVRRAQHF.

The chain carries TRBV30 and TRBJ2-3; 15 bases line up with TRBD2. The germline gives CDR1 GTSNPN, CDR2 SVGIG (reference sequence). The CDR3 has 17 amino acids. V dropped 7 bases and J dropped 0; count of bases not matched to a gene: 8. As DNA, the CDR3 is TGTGCCTCCAAGGGACTAGCGGGGGGAACTAGCACAGATACGCAGTATTTT. It is translated as CASKGLAGGTSTDTQYF.

Comments on this clone: At one end, the junction sequence differs from germline, possibly due to a read error. The chain couples TRBV11-3 to TRBJ2-3, with 12 bases matching TRBD2. The CDR3 extends over 15 amino acids. The germline V gene encodes CDR1 SGHNT and CDR2 YENEEA. The CDR3 DNA is TGTGCCAGCAGCTTCACTAGCGGGGGGACAGATGCGCAGTATTTT. Its protein is CASSFTSGGTDAQYF.

The CDR3 bases are TGTGCCAGCTCGACTAGCACAGATACGCAGTATTTT. Translation gives CASSTSTDTQYF. V gene TRBV18 combines with J gene TRBJ2-3, with unresolved D. The CDR3 has 12 residues. With 6 bases removed from V and 0 bases from J, the gap between germline ends came to 4 bases. Germline CDR1 reads KGHSH; CDR2 reads LQKENI.

The chain combines TRBV30 with TRBJ1-4, with D hard to call. The CDR3 covers 17 residues. CDR1 is GTSNPN, CDR2 SVGIG, per germline (reference sequence). V lost 6 bases to trimming and J lost 0 bases, with 20 bases between them. CDR3 sequence reads: CACRTGEFLSTNEKLFF. DNA of the CDR3: TGTGCCTGCCGAACGGGAGAGTTCCTATCAACTAATGAAAAACTGTTTTTT.

The rearrangement uses TRBV14 and TRBJ1-1, with a tentative D call TRBD1 (5 bases). The CDR3 extends over 15 amino acids. CDR1 SGHDN and CDR2 FVKESK come from the germline V gene. The V and J ends lost 0 bases and 4 bases respectively, with 12 bases between them. The CDR3 DNA sequence: TGTGCCAGCAGCCAAGAATCGGGGGGATTCACTGAAGCTTTCTTT. The encoded protein is CASSQESGGFTEAFF.

The chain carries TRBV7-9 and TRBJ1-2, with D perhaps matching TRBD1 (5 bases). The germline V gene has CDR1 SEHNR and CDR2 FQNEAQ (reference sequence). The CDR3 spans 15 residues. With 1 base removed from V and 4 bases from J, the gap between germline ends came to 13 bases. CDR3 nucleotide sequence: TGTGCCAGCAGCTTAGTGGGGCGGCGTCTCTATGGCTACACCTTC. Its translation is CASSLVGRRLYGYTF.

This clone came up a few times. V usage is TRBV2 and J usage is TRBJ2-2; D not resolved. The CDR3 is made up of 13 amino acids. V lost 3 bases, J lost 10 bases, and 12 bases lay in between. Germline CDR1 and CDR2: SNHLY and FYNNEI. This CDR3 reads CASSETVGEELFF. The CDR3 region has the DNA TGTGCCAGCAGTGAGACTGTCGGAGAGGAGCTGTTTTTT.

V and J are TRBV5-1 and TRBJ2-5; 8 positions match TRBD2. With 2 bases clipped from V and 1 base from J, the junction kept 10 bases outside the gene matches. The V gene's germline CDR1 is SGHRS and CDR2 YFSETQ. This CDR3 comprises 17 residues. The CDR3: CASSLGAGGSTQETQYF. CDR3 nucleotide sequence: TGCGCCAGCAGCTTAGGGGCGGGGGGATCAACCCAAGAGACCCAGTACTTC.

The chain has TRBV2 and TRBJ2-7, with 8 bases fitting TRBD2. This CDR3 is built from 15 residues. Trimming cost V 7 bases and J 0 bases; bases outside gene matches: 8. Germline V lookup: CDR1 SNHLY, CDR2 FYNNEI. Here the CDR3 DNA reads TGTGCCAGCATCGGGGGGGAGTGGAGCTCCTACGAGCAGTACTTC. Translated: CASIGGEWSSYEQYF.

The V and J genes are TRBV2 and TRBJ1-1; 7 bases line up with TRBD1. The CDR3 has 15 residues. From germline, CDR1 is SNHLY and CDR2 FYNNEI. With V trimmed by 5 bases and J by 4 bases, 10 bases remained unmatched. CDR3 DNA sequence: TGTGCCAGCAGTCTAGAGACAGGGTATTCCACTGAAGCTTTCTTT. Protein: CASSLETGYSTEAFF.

J is TRBJ2-3 and V is TRBV5-1, with D perhaps TRBD2 (6 bases). Looked up from germline, CDR1 is SGHRS and CDR2 is YFSETQ. The germline V and J ends were trimmed by 0 bases and 1 base, with 15 bases remaining between them. The CDR3 consists of 17 residues. CDR3 in DNA: TGCGCCAGCAGCTTGGTGACGGGAGACGTGGGCACAGATACGCAGTATTTT. This translates into CASSLVTGDVGTDTQYF.

Written as DNA, the CDR3 is TGCGCCAGCAGCTTGGTGACAGGGAATCACCAAGAGACCCAGTACTTC. Encoded protein: CASSLVTGNHQETQYF. This chain connects TRBV5-1 to TRBJ2-5; 7 bases are shared with TRBD1. The CDR3 covers 16 residues. Germline CDR1 is SGHRS and CDR2 is YFSETQ. V gave up 0 bases and J gave up 0 bases; unmatched junction bases: 5.

The chain combines TRBV11-2 with TRBJ2-7; unclear D gene. V was trimmed by 5 bases and J by 7 bases, leaving 12 bases between them. Germline-derived CDR1 and CDR2 are SGHAT and FQNNGV. The CDR3 extends over 12 amino acids. The CDR3 DNA reads as TGTGCCAGCAGCCATGACGTGACAGAGCAGTACTTC. Translation: CASSHDVTEQYF.

The rearrangement uses TRBV6-1 and TRBJ2-2; D gene uncertain. Trimming removed 6 bases from V and 0 bases from J, with 8 bases in between. CDR1 is MNHNS, CDR2 SASEGT, per germline. The CDR3 has 14 residues. CDR3 amino acids: CASRLHANTGELFF. The CDR3 DNA follows: TGTGCCAGCAGATTACACGCGAACACCGGGGAGCTGTTTTTT.